The rows below give T cell receptor beta chains drawn from one sample of a study of blood T cell repertoires in COVID-19. TCRdb's copy holds only in-frame clones and misses some; the assay was immunoSEQ multiplex PCR. The data hold about 130,000 clones, with around 85% observed a single time. The sequenced sample consisted of peripheral blood. These receptors came from a woman in her 50s who had recovered from COVID-19. CDR3s include the opening cysteine and the closing phenylalanine or tryptophan. D genes are given only for firm matches. Clone sizes are given selectively: once, few, many, or a class where the clone is expanded.

>.|TRBV7-9|TRBJ1-4|.
CASSQQGTATNEKLFF
TGTGCCAGCAGCCAACAGGGTACGGCAACTAATGAAAAACTGTTTTTT
>.|TRBV19|TRBJ2-3|.
CASSIERGADTQYF
TGTGCCAGTAGTATAGAGAGAGGAGCAGATACGCAGTATTTT
>.|TRBV11-1|TRBJ2-7|TRBD2
CASSLLGGGEQYF
TGTGCCAGCAGCTTACTCGGCGGGGGAGAGCAGTACTTC
>.|TRBV2|TRBJ2-1|TRBD1
CASSRQGVGEQFF
TGTGCCAGCAGCAGACAGGGAGTCGGTGAGCAGTTCTTC
>.|TRBV7-2|TRBJ2-5|TRBD2
CASSLVGTSKETQYF
TGTGCCAGCAGCTTAGTGGGGACTAGTAAGGAGACCCAGTACTTC
>.|TRBV6-1|TRBJ1-4|.
CASSELATVTGKLFF
TGTGCCAGCAGTGAACTGGCGACAGTTACGGGAAAACTGTTTTTT
>.|TRBV29-1|TRBJ1-3|TRBD1
CSVRQGSSGNTIYF
TGCAGCGTTAGACAGGGGAGCTCTGGAAACACCATATATTTT
>.|TRBV7-9|TRBJ1-2|.
CASSKTGGDGYTF
TGTGCCAGCAGCAAAACCGGGGGGGATGGCTACACCTTC
>.|TRBV11-3|TRBJ1-2|TRBD1
CASSAGGANYGYTF
TGTGCCAGCAGCGCAGGGGGCGCGAACTATGGCTACACCTTC
>.|TRBV2|TRBJ1-1|TRBD1
CASSADRVEAFF
TGTGCCAGCAGCGCCGACAGGGTTGAAGCTTTCTTT
>.|TRBV20-1|TRBJ1-5|TRBD1
CSASPGTGGRSNQPQHF
TGCAGTGCTAGTCCCGGGACAGGGGGCAGGAGCAATCAGCCCCAGCATTTT
>.|TRBV19|TRBJ2-7|.
CASSITSGSYEQYF
TGTGCCAGTAGTATCACCAGCGGATCCTACGAGCAGTACTTC
>.|TRBV24-1|TRBJ2-1|.
CATSAGTWGENEQFF
TGTGCCACCAGTGCGGGGACGTGGGGGGAGAATGAGCAGTTCTTC
>.|TRBV4-1|TRBJ1-1|.
CASSRVRVNTEAFF
TGCGCCAGCAGCCGGGTCAGGGTGAACACTGAAGCTTTCTTT
>.|TRBV28|TRBJ2-7|TRBD1
CASSPQQGSRNEQYF
TGTGCCAGCAGTCCTCAACAGGGGAGCCGAAACGAGCAGTACTTC
>.|TRBV5-1|TRBJ2-2|.
CASSTRTANTGELFF
TGCGCCAGCAGCACCCGGACAGCGAACACCGGGGAGCTGTTTTTT
>.|TRBV29-1|TRBJ2-3|TRBD2
CSVEGGRGTDTQYF
TGCAGCGTTGAAGGCGGGAGGGGGACAGATACGCAGTATTTT
>.|TRBV7-3|TRBJ2-2|TRBD2
CASSLALAGAGELFF
TGTGCCAGCAGCTTAGCACTAGCGGGGGCCGGGGAGCTGTTTTTT
>once|TRBV5-1|TRBJ2-2|TRBD1
CASSLVGQGYTGELFF
TGCGCCAGCAGCTTGGTAGGACAGGGGTACACCGGGGAGCTGTTTTTT
>.|TRBV27|TRBJ1-4|.
CASSSDIGDEKLFF
TGTGCCAGCAGTTCGGACATCGGTGATGAAAAACTGTTTTTT
>.|TRBV28|TRBJ2-3|.
CASYSGPRIDTPRTDTQYF
TGTGCCAGTTACTCCGGTCCCCGAATCGACACCCCCCGCACAGATACGCAGTATTTT
>.|TRBV7-8|TRBJ2-6|TRBD1
CASSLPGQGLGGANVLTF
TGTGCCAGCAGCCTGCCGGGACAGGGATTAGGTGGGGCCAACGTCCTGACTTTC
>.|TRBV4-1|TRBJ2-1|TRBD2
CASSPHFRLAEEAYNEQFF
TGCGCCAGCAGCCCCCATTTTAGGCTAGCGGAGGAGGCGTACAATGAGCAGTTCTTC
>.|TRBV27|TRBJ2-3|TRBD2
CASSPGRADTQYF
TGTGCCAGCTCCCCCGGGAGGGCAGATACGCAGTATTTT
>.|TRBV7-9|TRBJ2-5|.
CASSLIYNGTQYF
TGTGCCAGCAGCTTAATCTATAATGGGACCCAGTACTTC
>.|TRBV3-1/TRBV3-2|TRBJ1-2|.
CASSQKGINYGYTF
TGTGCCAGCAGCCAAAAGGGGATTAACTATGGCTACACCTTC
>.|TRBV6-5|TRBJ1-5|TRBD1
CASRTDRGGNQPQHF
TGTGCCAGCAGGACCGACAGGGGAGGCAATCAGCCCCAGCATTTT
>.|TRBV24-1|TRBJ2-5|TRBD2
CATSDRTSGRLKTQYF
TGTGCCACCAGTGATCGGACTAGCGGGAGGCTGAAGACCCAGTACTTC
>once|TRBV10-2|TRBJ2-7|.
CASSVLTGPYEQYF
TGCGCCAGCAGTGTTCTTACAGGGCCCTACGAGCAGTACTTC
>.|TRBV7-8|TRBJ1-1|TRBD1
CASSFRDRPRTEAFF
TGTGCCAGCAGCTTCAGGGACAGGCCTCGGACTGAAGCTTTCTTT
>once|TRBV30|TRBJ2-2|.
CAWNRQTNTGELFF
TGTGCCTGGAATAGACAGACCAACACCGGGGAGCTGTTTTTT
>.|TRBV10-2|TRBJ2-7|TRBD2
CASTQPGRASTYEQYF
TGCGCCAGCACCCAACCCGGGAGGGCAAGCACCTACGAGCAGTACTTC
>.|TRBV18|TRBJ2-5|TRBD2
CASSPSVGGTSGTETQYF
TGTGCCAGCTCACCAAGCGTTGGGGGTACTAGCGGTACGGAGACCCAGTACTTC
>.|TRBV6-5|TRBJ1-1|.
CASLLNTEAFF
TGTGCCAGCCTACTGAACACTGAAGCTTTCTTT
>.|TRBV2|TRBJ1-2|.
CASSEAGRNYGYTF
TGTGCCAGCAGTGAAGCAGGGAGAAACTATGGCTACACCTTC
>few|TRBV24-1|TRBJ1-2|.
CATSDLQVIEQTNYGYTF
TGTGCCACCAGTGATTTGCAGGTAATCGAACAAACTAACTATGGCTACACCTTC
>.|TRBV11-2|TRBJ1-2|TRBD1
CASSLGDRVDGYTF
TGTGCCAGCAGCTTAGGCGACAGGGTTGATGGCTACACCTTC
>.|TRBV28|TRBJ2-3|TRBD2
CASSPGLAGDTQYF
TGTGCCAGCAGTCCCGGACTAGCGGGAGATACGCAGTATTTT
>.|TRBV27|TRBJ1-2|.
CASSLVGEENYGYTF
TGTGCCAGCAGTTTAGTAGGGGAGGAGAACTATGGCTACACCTTC
>.|TRBV6-2/TRBV6-3|TRBJ1-5|TRBD1
CASSYSLTGTGENQPQHF
TGTGCCAGCAGTTACTCCTTAACCGGGACAGGGGAAAATCAGCCCCAGCATTTT
>.|TRBV9|TRBJ2-5|TRBD2
CASSEGLAGGQETQYF
TGTGCCAGCAGCGAGGGACTAGCGGGAGGACAAGAGACCCAGTACTTC
>.|TRBV6-6|TRBJ2-7|TRBD1
CASSWPIQGYEQYF
TGTGCCAGCAGTTGGCCTATACAGGGGTACGAGCAGTACTTC
>.|TRBV3-1/TRBV3-2|TRBJ2-1|TRBD2
CASSPGTSGTNEQFF
TGTGCCAGCAGTCCCGGGACTAGCGGTACTAATGAGCAGTTCTTC
>.|TRBV7-9|TRBJ2-7|TRBD2
CASSSQTSYSYEQYF
TGTGCCAGCAGCTCCCAGACTAGCTACTCCTACGAGCAGTACTTC
>.|TRBV18|TRBJ2-5|.
CASSPPPIETQYF
TGTGCCAGCTCACCACCCCCTATCGAGACCCAGTACTTC
>.|TRBV6-5|TRBJ2-7|.
CASSSAGTGAYEQYF
TGTGCCAGCAGTTCAGCCGGGACGGGAGCCTACGAGCAGTACTTC
>.|TRBV7-2|TRBJ1-6|.
CASSFAGSYNSPLHF
TGTGCCAGCAGCTTCGCCGGGTCCTATAATTCACCCCTCCACTTT
>.|TRBV13|TRBJ2-1|.
CASSLALAAHNEQFF
TGTGCCAGCAGCTTAGCACTAGCCGCCCACAATGAGCAGTTCTTC
>few|TRBV30|TRBJ1-1|TRBD1
CAWTSARTGAVGEAFF
TGTGCCTGGACCTCCGCCCGGACAGGGGCGGTCGGTGAAGCTTTCTTT
>.|TRBV5-1|TRBJ1-4|.
CASSLDSEGEKLFF
TGCGCCAGCAGCTTGGACTCCGAGGGTGAAAAACTGTTTTTT
>.|TRBV6-5|TRBJ2-2|.
CASLQGNTGELFF
TGTGCCAGCCTTCAGGGCAACACCGGGGAGCTGTTTTTT
>.|TRBV21-1|TRBJ2-6|.
CASSKALLGGKPNSGANVLTF
TGTGCCAGCAGCAAAGCGCTGCTGGGGGGGAAACCCAACTCTGGGGCCAACGTCCTGACTTTC
>.|TRBV3-1/TRBV3-2|TRBJ2-7|.
CASSRTNYEQYF
TGTGCCAGCAGCCGAACTAACTACGAGCAGTACTTC
>few|TRBV5-5|TRBJ1-5|.
CASSPYGHRPNQPQHF
TGTGCCAGCAGCCCGTACGGCCACAGGCCGAATCAGCCCCAGCATTTT
>.|TRBV23-1|TRBJ1-3|TRBD1
CASRGTGNSGNTIYF
TGCGCCAGCAGGGGGACAGGGAACTCTGGAAACACCATATATTTT